Below, one TCR beta chain is given with its context. V trimming: 0 bases; J trimming: 4 bases; junction bases outside the gene matches: 2. The length of the CDR3 is 14 residues. From germline, CDR1 is MNHEY and CDR2 SVGAGI. The sample originates from a study of cytomegalovirus exposure and HLA in healthy donors. PCR involved 60 Vbeta and 13 Jbeta primers. The data were produced by immunoSEQ multiplex PCR, yet TCRdb's version contains in-frame clones alone and is incomplete. In the table there are 200,000 to 250,000 clones, 65% to 75% of which are singletons. This receptor was taken from a woman under 40 in good health and CMV-seronegative. The rearrangement links TRBV6-5 to TRBJ1-2; TRBD1 matches at 7 bases. The sample consisted of PBMCs. CDR3 region: CASSYSTGTYGYTF. The CDR3 DNA follows: TGTGCCAGCAGTTACTCGACAGGGACCTATGGCTACACCTTC.